This TCR beta chain was documented in a study of blood T cell repertoires in COVID-19. Sequencing used immunoSEQ multiplex PCR; TCRdb keeps in-frame clones, though not all of them. The sample includes approximately 220,000 clones, about 85% seen only once; the top ten take 0.55% to 0.75%. The material sequenced was peripheral blood. The receptor comes from a man aged 40-49 years with acute or convalescent COVID-19.

CDR3 nucleotides: TGTGCCAGCAGCTTACAGGGGGCAGATACGCAGTATTTT. Protein: CASSLQGADTQYF. The chain joins TRBV5-4 to TRBJ2-3; TRBD1 aligns across 8 bases. V gave up 2 bases and J gave up 4 bases; unmatched junction bases: 0. The CDR3 contains 13 residues. Germline V CDR1 and CDR2: SGHNT, YYREEE (reference sequence).